A single sample is the source of the 27 T cell receptor beta chains below, sequenced in a study of blood T cells in healthy people across ages. PCR was performed a second time for roughly 6 to 12 cycles using a sample-barcoded 5' primer and a J-beta primer mix. From the 5' RACE reads, TCRdb called clonotypes with MiXCR, one entry per CDR3 protein. The sample has fewer than 700,000 distinct CDR3 sequences, 40% to 50% seen once. Specimen: blood. All receptors derive from an elderly man in good health.

Many counts were recorded for this clonotype. The CDR3 sequence is CASKPNPRRRDTQYF. The CDR3, as DNA: TGTGCCAGCAAACCCAACCCTCGCCGTAGGGATACGCAGTATTTT. The J gene is TRBJ2-3, the V gene TRBV6-5; D is unclear. Trimming stripped 7 bases from V and 6 bases from J, with 20 bases between. This CDR3 has 15 amino acids. Germline lookup yields CDR1 MNHEY and CDR2 SVGAGI.

The rearrangement joins TRBV11-2 to TRBJ1-5; unclear D gene. The CDR3 consists of 13 residues. Trimming stripped 5 bases from V and 7 bases from J, with 12 bases between. Germline V lookup: CDR1 SGHAT, CDR2 FQNNGV. The CDR3 loop is CASSPSYGQPQHF. The CDR3 region has the DNA TGTGCCAGCAGCCCAAGCTACGGGCAGCCCCAGCATTTT.

This clonotype has a count of ten or more. V is TRBV6-6 and J is TRBJ2-7, with 7 bases identical to TRBD2. The V and J ends lost 7 bases and 0 bases, in that order; junction bases with no gene match: 3. The CDR3 is made up of 13 amino acids. The germline V gene has CDR1 MNHNY and CDR2 SVGAGI (reference sequence). As DNA, the CDR3 is TGTGCCAGCACCACGGGGGGCTCCTACGAGCAGTACTTC. This translates into CASTTGGSYEQYF.

This clonotype appeared a few times. The chain employs TRBV27 and TRBJ2-4; weak D call: TRBD1 (6 bases). This CDR3 region has 16 residues. CDR1 is MNHEY and CDR2 is SMNVEV in the germline V gene (reference sequence). V was pared by 3 bases and J by 5 bases, with 17 bases between. This CDR3 is CASSFSVRTAQNIQYF. Written as DNA, the CDR3 is TGTGCCAGCAGTTTTAGTGTGAGGACAGCTCAAAACATTCAGTACTTC.

This clonotype has a handful of counts. DNA of the CDR3: TGTGCCAGCAGCGGGGGGGCAGGGGGGAGAGAGCAGTACTTC. It specifies CASSGGAGGREQYF. The chain is built from TRBV6-6 and TRBJ2-7; D may be TRBD2 (8 bases). CDR1 and CDR2 from the germline V gene are MNHNY and SVGAGI (reference sequence). V lost 6 bases to trimming and J lost 7 bases, with 19 bases between them. This CDR3 is built from 14 residues.

The CDR3: CSARVGLYLQGSNQPQHF. CDR3 in DNA: TGCAGTGCTAGAGTCGGATTGTACCTACAAGGGAGCAATCAGCCCCAGCATTTT. V is TRBV20-1 and J is TRBJ1-5; unclear D gene. The germline V gene has CDR1 DFQATT and CDR2 SNEGSKA (reference sequence). CDR3 length equals 18 residues. Deletions cut 1 base from V and 1 base from J, with 20 bases between.

The chain is built from TRBV5-1 and TRBJ2-1, with 9 bases matching TRBD1. The germline V gene has CDR1 SGHRS and CDR2 YFSETQ. The CDR3 spans 15 residues. Trimming cost V 3 bases and J 6 bases; bases outside gene matches: 7. The DNA of the CDR3 is TGCGCCAGCAGCTACGGGACAGGGCAGGGCAATGAGCAGTTCTTC. It encodes CASSYGTGQGNEQFF. Full variable domain (missing parts from reference TRBV5-1 and TRBJ2-1): KAGVTQTPRYLIKTRGQQVTLSCSPISGHRSVSWYQQTPGQGLQFLFEYFSETQRNKGNFPGRFSGRQFSNSRSEMNVSTLELGDSALYLCASSYGTGQGNEQFFGPGTRLTVL.

The chain has TRBV6-2 or TRBV6-3 and TRBJ1-1; 7 bases are shared with TRBD1. The CDR3 runs to 12 residues. V was pared by 7 bases and J by 8 bases, with 7 bases of the junction left unmatched. Germline CDR1 MNHEY, CDR2 SVGEGT. The CDR3 coding sequence is TGTGCCAGCACCGACAGGGTCGGAGAAGCTTTCTTT. This gives the protein CASTDRVGEAFF.

This clonotype was found a few times. The chain couples TRBV7-3 to TRBJ2-1; a possible D gene is TRBD1 (8 bases). The CDR3 is 15 residues long. Per the germline V gene, CDR1 is SGHTA and CDR2 is FQGTGA. The V and J ends lost 1 base and 10 bases respectively, with 17 bases between them. The CDR3 loop is CASSLMGPQGGEQFF. CDR3 in DNA: TGTGCCAGCAGCTTAATGGGCCCACAGGGGGGGGAGCAGTTCTTC.

The chain carries TRBV5-5 and TRBJ1-5; 9 bases align to TRBD1. With V trimmed by 0 bases and J by 10 bases, 8 bases remained unmatched. This CDR3 has 15 amino acids. Germline CDR1 is SGHKS and CDR2 is YYEKEE (reference sequence). CDR3 coding DNA: TGTGCCAGCAGCTTGGCGGGACAGGGAGTTCAACCCCAGCATTTT. This encodes CASSLAGQGVQPQHF. Using reference TRBV5-5 and TRBJ1-5 for the parts outside the CDR3, the full variable domain is DAGVTQSPTHLIKTRGQQVTLRCSPISGHKSVSWYQQVLGQGPQFIFQYYEKEERGRGNFPDRFSARQFPNYSSELNVNALLLGDSALYLCASSLAGQGVQPQHFGDGTRLSIL.

V and J are TRBV28 and TRBJ1-4; 7 bases match TRBD1. This CDR3 is built from 11 residues. V was clipped by 6 bases and J by 14 bases; unmatched bases: 6. Germline values: CDR1 MDHEN, CDR2 SYDVKM. The CDR3 DNA reads TGTGCCAGCAGGGCGACAGGGATCCTGTTTTTT. Its protein is CASRATGILFF.

The table lists this clonotype with a count of one. This rearrangement joins TRBV7-2 to TRBJ2-1; TRBD2 aligns across 12 bases. The ends lost 2 bases at V and 10 bases at J; junction bases unmatched: 6. The V gene's germline CDR1 is SGHTA and CDR2 FQGNSA. This CDR3 is 15 amino acids long. For the CDR3, the DNA is TGTGCCAGCAGCTTAAGTGCTAGCGGGGGGGCCGAGCAGTTCTTC. It specifies CASSLSASGGAEQFF.

This sequence joins TRBV2 and TRBJ2-7; D may be TRBD1 (6 bases). CDR1 SNHLY and CDR2 FYNNEI come from the germline V gene. V lost 6 bases and J 5 bases, leaving 14 bases between the germline ends. The CDR3 loop spans 13 amino acids. The CDR3 loop is CASRLDSSNEQYF. The DNA for the CDR3 is TGTGCCAGCAGATTGGACAGTTCTAACGAGCAGTACTTC.

The chain is built from TRBV3-1 and TRBJ1-6; D is perhaps TRBD1 (6 bases). Germline CDR1 is LGHDT and CDR2 is YNNKEL (reference sequence). The V and J ends lost 0 bases and 6 bases respectively, with 12 bases between them. The CDR3 is made up of 16 amino acids. The CDR3 DNA sequence: TGTGCCAGCAGCCAAGATAGGGGGGCCCCTAATTCACCCCTCCACTTT. It specifies CASSQDRGAPNSPLHF.

The chain uses TRBV7-2 and TRBJ2-5; TRBD2 matches 12 bases. This CDR3 spans 16 amino acids. Trimming cost V 3 bases and J 2 bases; bases outside gene matches: 4. Germline lookup yields CDR1 SGHTA and CDR2 FQGNSA. CDR3 loop: CASSFPSGRVQETQYF. CDR3 bases: TGTGCCAGCAGCTTCCCTAGCGGGAGGGTACAAGAGACCCAGTACTTC.

V gene TRBV2 combines with J gene TRBJ2-1; TRBD1 is a possible D gene (6 bases). Germline CDR1 SNHLY, CDR2 FYNNEI. Trimming left V 6 bases short and J 0 bases short, with 15 bases between. CDR3 length equals 16 residues. CDR3 bases: TGTGCCAGCAGACCCCGACAGGCTAGCTCCTACAATGAGCAGTTCTTC. Its protein is CASRPRQASSYNEQFF.

V usage is TRBV29-1 and J usage is TRBJ2-7, with TRBD1 identical over 7 bases. The DNA end favors TRBJ2-5, so the J call may be wrong. CDR1 and CDR2 from the germline V gene are SQVTM and ANQGSEA. This CDR3 contains 13 residues. The CDR3 loop is CSVARQTGETQYF. The CDR3 coding sequence is TGCAGCGTTGCTAGGCAGACAGGGGAGACCCAGTACTTC.

This clonotype occurred many times. The J gene is TRBJ2-6, the V gene TRBV2; 7 bases line up with TRBD1. Germline lookup yields CDR1 SNHLY and CDR2 FYNNEI. V was clipped by 6 bases and J by 2 bases; unmatched bases: 4. The CDR3 length is 15 residues. The CDR3 is CASRDTGAGANVLTF. In DNA form, the CDR3 reads TGTGCCAGCAGAGATACAGGGGCTGGGGCCAACGTCCTGACTTTC.

In this sample, this clonotype turned up a few times. The chain has TRBV20-1 and TRBJ1-5; possible D gene TRBD1, 6 bases. CDR3 length equals 13 residues. Trimming took off 6 bases at V and 2 bases at J, with 11 bases between the two ends. The germline V gene encodes CDR1 DFQATT and CDR2 SNEGSKA (reference sequence). The CDR3 nucleotides read TGCAGTGCAAAGGGGGGCGGCAATCAGCCCCAGCATTTT. Translating gives CSAKGGGNQPQHF.

V is TRBV6-5 and J is TRBJ1-1, with no clear D. V lost 0 bases to trimming and J lost 5 bases, with 10 bases between them. This CDR3 comprises 14 residues. Germline V gene data show CDR1 as MNHEY and CDR2 as SVGAGI. This chain's CDR3 is CASSYSNGETEAFF. CDR3 nucleotide sequence: TGTGCCAGCAGTTACTCGAACGGGGAAACTGAAGCTTTCTTT.

To note about this clonotype: This may be a read error: a much more frequent sequence differs by one nucleotide. This chain uses TRBV6-5 with TRBJ2-5, with a weak D call TRBD2 (7 bases). Between the trimmed V and J ends, which lost 2 bases and 5 bases, there was a span of 18 bases. CDR1 MNHEY and CDR2 SVGAGI come from the germline V gene. The CDR3 spans 16 residues. CDR3 protein: CASSYAGAMGSETQYF. The DNA of the CDR3 is TGTGCCAGCAGTTACGCGGGGGCGATGGGTTCGGAGACCCAGTACTTC.

The V and J genes are TRBV6-2 or TRBV6-3 and TRBJ2-7, with D possibly matching TRBD2 (7 bases). CDR1 MNHEY and CDR2 SVGEGT come from the germline V gene. V lost 5 bases to trimming and J lost 8 bases, with 25 bases between them. This CDR3 contains 16 residues. CDR3 sequence (DNA): TGTGCCAGCAGTACCCTCCGAGGGGCGGGGGCGTCTAAGCAGTACTTC. It is translated as CASSTLRGAGASKQYF.

This chain links TRBV7-3 with TRBJ2-1; no definite D call. CDR1 SGHTA and CDR2 FQGTGA come from the germline V gene. CDR3 length: 16 amino acids. Trimming took 4 bases from V and 0 from J, leaving 13 bases between them. The CDR3 DNA reads as TGTGCCAGCAGCTCCGCGCCAGGTAGCTCCTACAATGAGCAGTTCTTC. Protein: CASSSAPGSSYNEQFF.

This chain connects TRBV5-1 to TRBJ2-5, with 8 bases matching TRBD1. The CDR3 length is 15 residues. Germline CDR1 reads SGHRS; CDR2 reads YFSETQ. Losses at the gene ends were 4 bases for V and 3 bases for J; bases not matched to a gene: 8. CDR3: CASSPGQGQEETQYF. The DNA for the CDR3 is TGCGCCAGCAGCCCCGGACAGGGACAGGAAGAGACCCAGTACTTC.

This rearrangement joins TRBV20-1 to TRBJ2-1, with unresolved D. V was clipped by 3 bases and J by 4 bases, with 7 bases between them. The germline gives CDR1 DFQATT, CDR2 SNEGSKA (reference sequence). This CDR3 contains 12 residues. The CDR3 is CSARWFYNEQFF. CDR3 in DNA: TGCAGTGCTAGGTGGTTTTACAATGAGCAGTTCTTC.

CDR3 sequence reads: CASSPGDTAYNEQFF. CDR3 nucleotides: TGTGCCAGCAGCCCAGGGGACACCGCCTACAATGAGCAGTTCTTC. The V gene is TRBV5-6, the J gene TRBJ2-1, with a weak D call TRBD1 (6 bases). The CDR3 consists of 15 residues. Deletions cut 4 bases from V and 2 bases from J, with 13 bases between. The germline CDR1 and CDR2 sequences are SGHDT and YYEEEE.

The J gene is TRBJ2-5, the V gene TRBV4-1; D remains unclear. Per the germline V gene, CDR1 is MGHRA and CDR2 is YSYEKL. The V and J ends lost 0 bases and 2 bases respectively, with 10 bases between them. This CDR3 has 15 amino acids. The CDR3 sequence is CASSQELGMQETQYF. As DNA, the CDR3 is TGCGCCAGCAGCCAAGAACTGGGGATGCAAGAGACCCAGTACTTC.